This TCR beta chain stems from a study of cytomegalovirus exposure and HLA in healthy donors. The PCR employed 60 Vbeta primers together with 13 Jbeta primers. TCRdb's table, derived via immunoSEQ multiplex PCR, lists solely in-frame clones and lacks some. This sample carries 200,000 or so clones, roughly 74% of them seen once, and the ten largest clones take around 6%. CDR1 MNHEY and CDR2 SVGAGI come from the germline V gene. The CDR3 is 14 residues long. V gave up 2 bases and J gave up 3 bases; unmatched junction bases: 3. This receptor was obtained from a woman younger than 45 in good health and CMV-seropositive. The chain has TRBV6-5 and TRBJ1-2, with 7 bases identical to TRBD1. Material for sequencing was PBMCs. CDR3 coding DNA: TGTGCCAGCAGTTACGAACAGGGGTACTATGGCTACACCTTC. Amino acid sequence: CASSYEQGYYGYTF.